One and the same sample provided the 4 T cell receptor beta chains below, sequenced in a study of blood T cell repertoires in COVID-19. Generated by immunoSEQ multiplex PCR, the TCRdb table keeps only in-frame clones and is missing some. This sample has a few hundred thousand clones; roughly 84% occur once, and the top ten carry around 3%. Sequencing input: PBMCs or T cells enriched from blood (not recorded which). These receptors came from a woman younger than 45 who had recovered from COVID-19.

The chain links TRBV7-9 to TRBJ2-1; 11 nucleotides match TRBD2. The junction had 13 bases not matched to a gene; V was cut back by 4 bases and J by 5 bases. CDR1 is SEHNR, CDR2 FQNEAQ, per germline (reference sequence). CDR3 size: 18 residues. CDR3 protein: CASSSTALTSGTNNEQFF. Written as DNA, the CDR3 is TGTGCCAGCAGCTCCACTGCACTGACTAGCGGGACTAACAATGAGCAGTTCTTC.

This rearrangement joins TRBV28 to TRBJ1-1; 8 bases align to TRBD1. V lost 2 bases and J lost 4; bases outside the gene matches: 6. Germline lookup yields CDR1 MDHEN and CDR2 SYDVKM. The CDR3 sequence is 15 residues long. The CDR3 DNA is TGTGCCAGCAGTTTACCAGAAGACAGGGGCACTGAAGCTTTCTTT. Translation gives CASSLPEDRGTEAFF.

V and J are TRBV9 and TRBJ2-7, with 8 nucleotides matching TRBD2. Germline values: CDR1 SGDLS, CDR2 YYNGEE. V was clipped by 3 bases and J by 0 bases; unmatched bases: 5. The CDR3 loop spans 15 amino acids. The CDR3 sequence is CASSASGGSSYEQYF. In nucleotides, the CDR3 is TGTGCCAGCAGCGCATCGGGGGGGAGCTCCTACGAGCAGTACTTC.

The chain joins TRBV15 to TRBJ2-3; 13 bases fit TRBD2. Germline V gene lookup returns CDR1 LNHNV and CDR2 YYDKDF (reference sequence). The V segment lost 1 base and the J segment 0 bases; nucleotides outside the gene matches: 4. This CDR3 contains 18 residues. DNA for the CDR3: TGTGCCACCAGCAGAGGGGGACTAGCGGGAACTAGCACAGATACGCAGTATTTT. It encodes CATSRGGLAGTSTDTQYF.